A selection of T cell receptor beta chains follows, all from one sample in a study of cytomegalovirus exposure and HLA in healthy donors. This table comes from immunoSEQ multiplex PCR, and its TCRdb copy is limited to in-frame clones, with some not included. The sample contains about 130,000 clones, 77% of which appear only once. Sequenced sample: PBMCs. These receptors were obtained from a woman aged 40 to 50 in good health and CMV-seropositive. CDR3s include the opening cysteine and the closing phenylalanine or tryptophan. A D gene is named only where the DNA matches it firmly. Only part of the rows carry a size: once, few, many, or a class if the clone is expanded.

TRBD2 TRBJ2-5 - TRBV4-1 CASSQHGLAGKETQYF TGCGCCAGCAGCCAACACGGACTAGCGGGGAAAGAGACCCAGTACTTC
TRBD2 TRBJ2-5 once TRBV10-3 CAASSGNDGTQYF TGTGCCGCCAGTAGCGGGAATGATGGGACCCAGTACTTC
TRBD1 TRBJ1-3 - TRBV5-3 CARSLGTGLSGNTIYF TGTGCCAGAAGCTTGGGGACAGGCCTCTCTGGAAACACCATATATTTT
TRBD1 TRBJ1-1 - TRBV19 CATSGQGAGAFF TGTGCCACCTCCGGACAGGGGGCAGGAGCTTTCTTT
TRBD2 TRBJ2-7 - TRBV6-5 CASSYSTSGGGQYF TGTGCCAGCAGTTACTCGACTAGCGGCGGCGGGCAGTACTTC
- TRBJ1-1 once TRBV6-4 CASRDGQSGFMNTEAFF TGTGCCAGCAGGGATGGACAGTCCGGCTTTATGAACACTGAAGCTTTCTTT
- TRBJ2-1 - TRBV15 CATSRDQGLDNEQFF TGTGCCACCAGCAGAGATCAGGGACTCGACAATGAGCAGTTCTTC
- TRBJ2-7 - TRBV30 CAWSPIYEQYF TGTGCCTGGAGTCCTATCTACGAGCAGTACTTC
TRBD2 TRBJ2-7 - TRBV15 CATSRGTPSGVFEQYF TGTGCCACCAGCAGAGGCACCCCGAGCGGGGTCTTCGAGCAGTACTTC
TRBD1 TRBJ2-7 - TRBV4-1 CASSQEQGNTYEQYF TGCGCCAGCAGCCAAGAACAGGGGAACACCTACGAGCAGTACTTC
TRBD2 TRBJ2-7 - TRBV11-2 CASSLDSLAGGYEQYF TGTGCCAGCAGCTTAGATAGCCTAGCGGGAGGTTACGAGCAGTACTTC
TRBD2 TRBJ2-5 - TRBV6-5 CASSYQLAGTQETQYF TGTGCCAGCAGTTACCAACTAGCGGGTACCCAAGAGACCCAGTACTTC
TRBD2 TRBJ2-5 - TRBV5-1 CASSPLAGLQETQYF TGCGCCAGCAGCCCTCTAGCGGGGTTACAAGAGACCCAGTACTTC
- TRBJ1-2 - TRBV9 CASSATGGPYGYTF TGTGCCAGCAGCGCCACGGGGGGCCCCTATGGCTACACCTTC
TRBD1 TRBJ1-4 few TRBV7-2 CASSPRQGAPSDEKLFF TGTGCCAGCAGCCCGCGACAGGGGGCACCTTCGGATGAAAAACTGTTTTTT
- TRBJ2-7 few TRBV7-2 CASSSPPARQWSSYEQYF TGTGCCAGCAGCTCCCCCCCCGCCCGACAGTGGAGCTCCTACGAGCAGTACTTC
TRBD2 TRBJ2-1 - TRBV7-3 CASSQGTSGYNEQFF TGTGCCAGCAGCCAAGGGACTAGCGGATACAATGAGCAGTTCTTC
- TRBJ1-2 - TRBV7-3 CASSLMTGPSYGYTF TGTGCCAGCAGCTTAATGACGGGTCCCTCCTATGGCTACACCTTC
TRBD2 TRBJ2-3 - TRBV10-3 CATKPTSGSDTQYF TGTGCCACTAAGCCCACTAGCGGGAGTGATACGCAGTATTTT
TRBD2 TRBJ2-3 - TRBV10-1 CASQKNGAGEGSVTYF TGCGCCAGCCAGAAAAACGGAGCGGGAGAGGGTTCAGTAACGTATTTT
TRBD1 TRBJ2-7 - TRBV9 CASSMGQGAFEQYF TGTGCCAGCAGCATGGGACAGGGGGCTTTCGAGCAGTACTTC
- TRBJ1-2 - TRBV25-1 CASSTSVNYGYTF TGTGCCAGCAGTACGTCAGTTAACTATGGCTACACCTTC
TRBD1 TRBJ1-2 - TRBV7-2 CASSPLRTGAGGYTF TGTGCCAGCAGCCCCCTTCGGACAGGGGCGGGTGGCTACACCTTC
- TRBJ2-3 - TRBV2 CASTTDTDTQYF TGTGCCAGCACGACAGACACAGATACGCAGTATTTT
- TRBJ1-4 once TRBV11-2 CASSLGRPGWEKLFF TGTGCCAGCAGCTTAGGGCGTCCAGGGTGGGAAAAACTGTTTTTT
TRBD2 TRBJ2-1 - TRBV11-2 CASSNVAGGNNEQFF TGTGCCAGCAGCAACGTAGCGGGAGGGAACAATGAGCAGTTCTTC
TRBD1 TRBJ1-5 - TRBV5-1 CASSDGQGGNQPQHF TGCGCCAGCAGCGACGGACAGGGCGGTAACCAGCCCCAGCATTTT